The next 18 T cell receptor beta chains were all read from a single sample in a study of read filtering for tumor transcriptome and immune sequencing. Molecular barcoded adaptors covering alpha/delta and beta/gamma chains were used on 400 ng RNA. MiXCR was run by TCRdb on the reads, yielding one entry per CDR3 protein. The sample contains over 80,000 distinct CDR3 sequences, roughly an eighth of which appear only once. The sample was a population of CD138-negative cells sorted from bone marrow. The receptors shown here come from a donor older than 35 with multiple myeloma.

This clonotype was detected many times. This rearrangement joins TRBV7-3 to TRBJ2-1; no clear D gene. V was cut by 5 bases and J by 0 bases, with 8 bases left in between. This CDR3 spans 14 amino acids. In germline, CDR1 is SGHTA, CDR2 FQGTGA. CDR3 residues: CASSRSGSYNEQFF. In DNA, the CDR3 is TGTGCCAGCAGCCGGTCAGGCTCCTACAATGAGCAGTTCTTC.

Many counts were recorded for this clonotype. CDR3 in amino acids: CASSLYNQETQYF. As DNA, the CDR3 is TGTGCCAGCAGCTTATACAACCAAGAGACCCAGTACTTC. The chain joins TRBV7-3 to TRBJ2-5, with unresolved D. V shed 2 bases and J shed 0 bases, with 4 bases lying between them. The CDR3 runs 13 residues. From germline, CDR1 is SGHTA and CDR2 FQGTGA.

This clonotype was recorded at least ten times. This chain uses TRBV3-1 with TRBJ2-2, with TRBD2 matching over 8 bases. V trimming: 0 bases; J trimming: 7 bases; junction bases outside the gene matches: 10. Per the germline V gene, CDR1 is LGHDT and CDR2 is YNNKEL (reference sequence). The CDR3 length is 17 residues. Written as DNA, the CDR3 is TGTGCCAGCAGCCAAGATGTTGTCACGGGAGGGCGCGGGGAGCTGTTTTTT. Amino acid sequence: CASSQDVVTGGRGELFF.

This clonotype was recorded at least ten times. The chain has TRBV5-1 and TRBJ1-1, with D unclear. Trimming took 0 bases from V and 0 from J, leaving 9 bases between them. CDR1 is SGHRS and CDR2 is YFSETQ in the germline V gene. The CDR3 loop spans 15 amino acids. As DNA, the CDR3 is TGCGCCAGCAGCTTGGCAGTCAGTTTGAACACTGAAGCTTTCTTT. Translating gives CASSLAVSLNTEAFF.

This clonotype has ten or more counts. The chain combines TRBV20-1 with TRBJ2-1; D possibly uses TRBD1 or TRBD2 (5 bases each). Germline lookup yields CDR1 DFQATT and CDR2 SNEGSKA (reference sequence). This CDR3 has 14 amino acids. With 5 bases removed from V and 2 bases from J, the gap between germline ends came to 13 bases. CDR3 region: CSAPPGLAYNEQFF. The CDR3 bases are TGCAGTGCTCCTCCGGGGCTAGCCTACAATGAGCAGTTCTTC.

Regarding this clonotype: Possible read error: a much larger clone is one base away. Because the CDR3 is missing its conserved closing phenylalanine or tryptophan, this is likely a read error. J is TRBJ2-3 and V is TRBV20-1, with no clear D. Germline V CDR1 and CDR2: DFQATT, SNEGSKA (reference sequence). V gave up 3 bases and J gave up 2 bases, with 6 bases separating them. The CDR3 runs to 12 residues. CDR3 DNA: TGCAGTGCTAGGGTCCCCACAGATACGCAGTATTCT. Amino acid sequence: CSARVPTDTQYS.

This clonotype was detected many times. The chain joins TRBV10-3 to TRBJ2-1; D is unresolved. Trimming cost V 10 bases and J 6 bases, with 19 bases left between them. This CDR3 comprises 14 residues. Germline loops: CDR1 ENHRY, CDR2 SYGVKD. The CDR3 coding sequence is TGTGCCACCACCGCTGAGAGTCAAAGCAATGAGCAGTTCTTC. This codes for CATTAESQSNEQFF.

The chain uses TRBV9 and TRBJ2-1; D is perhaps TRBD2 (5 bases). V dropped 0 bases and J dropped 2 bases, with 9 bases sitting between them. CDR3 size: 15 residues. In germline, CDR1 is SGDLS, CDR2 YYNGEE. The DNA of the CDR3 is TGTGCCAGCAGCGTAGGCGGGCGAGCCTACAATGAGCAGTTCTTC. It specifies CASSVGGRAYNEQFF.

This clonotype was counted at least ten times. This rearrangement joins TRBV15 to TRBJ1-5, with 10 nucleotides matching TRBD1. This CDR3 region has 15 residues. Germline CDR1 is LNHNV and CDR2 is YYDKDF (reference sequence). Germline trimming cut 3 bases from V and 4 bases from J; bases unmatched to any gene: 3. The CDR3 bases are TGTGCCACCAGCAGGGGACAGGGGCGAAATCAGCCCCAGCATTTT. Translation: CATSRGQGRNQPQHF. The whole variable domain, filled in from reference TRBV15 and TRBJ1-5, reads DAMVIQNPRYQVTQFGKPVTLSCSQTLNHNVMYWYQQKSSQAPKLLFHYYDKDFNNEADTPDNFQSRRPNTSFCFLDIRSPGLGDTAMYLCATSRGQGRNQPQHFGDGTRLSIL.

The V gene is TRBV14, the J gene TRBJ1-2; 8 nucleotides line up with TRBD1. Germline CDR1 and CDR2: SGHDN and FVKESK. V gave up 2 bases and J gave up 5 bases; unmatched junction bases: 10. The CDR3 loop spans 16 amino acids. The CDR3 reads CASSQLQTGDPYGYTF. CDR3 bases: TGTGCCAGCAGCCAACTCCAGACAGGGGACCCTTATGGCTACACCTTC.

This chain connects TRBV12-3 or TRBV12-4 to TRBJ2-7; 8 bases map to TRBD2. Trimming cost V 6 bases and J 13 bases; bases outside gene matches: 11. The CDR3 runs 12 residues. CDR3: CASSAQRTSPYF. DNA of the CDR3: TGTGCCAGCAGCGCCCAGAGGACTAGCCCTTACTTC.

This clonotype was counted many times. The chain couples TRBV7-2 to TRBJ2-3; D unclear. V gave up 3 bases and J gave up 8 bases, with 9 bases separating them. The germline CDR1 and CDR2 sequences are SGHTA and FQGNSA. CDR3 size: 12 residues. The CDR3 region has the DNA TGTGCCAGCAGCTTTGAGAGGACTACGCAGTATTTT. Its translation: CASSFERTTQYF.

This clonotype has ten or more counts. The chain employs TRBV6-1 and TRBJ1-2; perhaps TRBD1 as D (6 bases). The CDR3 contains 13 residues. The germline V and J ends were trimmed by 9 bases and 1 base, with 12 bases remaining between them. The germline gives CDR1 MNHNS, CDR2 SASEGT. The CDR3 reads CASSRDNNYGYTF. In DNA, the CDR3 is TGTGCCAGTAGCCGGGACAATAACTATGGCTACACCTTC.

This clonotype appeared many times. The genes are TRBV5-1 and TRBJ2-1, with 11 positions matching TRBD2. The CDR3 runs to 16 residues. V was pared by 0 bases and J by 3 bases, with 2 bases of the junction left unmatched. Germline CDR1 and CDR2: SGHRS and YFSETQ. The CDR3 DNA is TGCGCCAGCAGCTTGGGACTAGCGGGATACTACAATGAGCAGTTCTTC. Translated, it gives CASSLGLAGYYNEQFF.

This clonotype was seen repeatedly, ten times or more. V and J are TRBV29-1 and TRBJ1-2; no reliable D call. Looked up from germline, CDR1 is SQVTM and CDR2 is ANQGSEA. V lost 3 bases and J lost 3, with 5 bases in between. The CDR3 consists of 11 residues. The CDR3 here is CSVDLDYGYTF. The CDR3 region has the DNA TGCAGCGTTGATTTGGACTATGGCTACACCTTC.

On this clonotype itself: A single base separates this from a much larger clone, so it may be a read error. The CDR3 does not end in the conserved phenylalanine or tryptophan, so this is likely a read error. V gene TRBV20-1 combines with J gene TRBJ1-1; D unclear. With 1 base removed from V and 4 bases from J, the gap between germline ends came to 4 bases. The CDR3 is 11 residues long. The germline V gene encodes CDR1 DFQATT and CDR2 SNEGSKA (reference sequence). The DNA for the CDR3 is TGCAGTGCTAGAGGGCCCACTGAAGCTTTCCTT. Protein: CSARGPTEAFL.

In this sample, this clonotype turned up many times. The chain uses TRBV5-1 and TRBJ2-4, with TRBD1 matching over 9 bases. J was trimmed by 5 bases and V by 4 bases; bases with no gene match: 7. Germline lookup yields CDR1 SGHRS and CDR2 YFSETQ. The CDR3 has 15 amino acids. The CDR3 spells CASSGADRGQNIQYF. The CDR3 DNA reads TGCGCCAGCAGCGGGGCGGACAGGGGCCAAAACATTCAGTACTTC.

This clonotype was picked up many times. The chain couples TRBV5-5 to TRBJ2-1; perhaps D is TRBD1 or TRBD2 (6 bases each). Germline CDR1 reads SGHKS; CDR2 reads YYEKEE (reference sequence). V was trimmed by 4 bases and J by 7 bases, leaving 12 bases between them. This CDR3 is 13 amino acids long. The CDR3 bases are TGTGCCAGCAGCCCCTGGGGGGCTAATGAGCAGTTCTTC. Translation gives CASSPWGANEQFF. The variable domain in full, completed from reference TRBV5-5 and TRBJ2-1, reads DAGVTQSPTHLIKTRGQQVTLRCSPISGHKSVSWYQQVLGQGPQFIFQYYEKEERGRGNFPDRFSARQFPNYSSELNVNALLLGDSALYLCASSPWGANEQFFGPGTRLTVL.